This TCR beta chain is drawn from a study of cytomegalovirus exposure and HLA in healthy donors. About the research overall: As an earlier analysis found, around 170 million T cells yielded some 120 million unique TCR beta sequences. Broader study findings: The authors judged a highly shared variant cluster likely a sequencing artifact. Earlier analysis found most TCR beta V segments productive about 90% or about 30% of the time. The listing of 150 to 200 TCR beta chains classed them as cytomegalovirus-associated.

Comment on this clone: Its antigen is not known.

The study ran its PCR with 60 Vbeta and 13 Jbeta primers. This table comes from immunoSEQ multiplex PCR, and its TCRdb copy is limited to in-frame clones, with some not included. The repertoire has tens of thousands of clones, more than 75% of them found once; the top ten carry 3% to 4%. Germline trimming cut 2 bases from V and 5 bases from J; bases unmatched to any gene: 11. The length of the CDR3 is 16 residues. Germline CDR1 reads SGHDT; CDR2 reads YYEEEE. The sample consisted of PBMCs. The chain recombines TRBV5-6 with TRBJ1-1; 8 positions agree with TRBD1. This clonotype was obtained from a woman aged 40 to 50 in good health and CMV-seronegative. The CDR3 sequence: CASSLINRGAWTEAFF. In DNA form, the CDR3 reads TGTGCCAGCAGCTTAATTAACAGGGGGGCGTGGACTGAAGCTTTCTTT.